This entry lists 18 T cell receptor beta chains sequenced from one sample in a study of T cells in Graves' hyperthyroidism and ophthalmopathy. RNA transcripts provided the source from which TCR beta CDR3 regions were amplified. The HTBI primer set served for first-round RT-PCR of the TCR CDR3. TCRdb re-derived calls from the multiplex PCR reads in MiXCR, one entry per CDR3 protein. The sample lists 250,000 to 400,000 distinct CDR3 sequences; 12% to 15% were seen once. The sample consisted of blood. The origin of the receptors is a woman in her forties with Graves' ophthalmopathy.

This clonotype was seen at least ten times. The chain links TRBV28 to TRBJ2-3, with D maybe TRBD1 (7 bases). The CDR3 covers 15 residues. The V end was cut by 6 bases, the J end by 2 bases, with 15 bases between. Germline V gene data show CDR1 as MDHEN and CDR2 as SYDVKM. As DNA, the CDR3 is TGTGCCAGCAGACCCCAGGGGGGAACCACAGATACGCAGTATTTT. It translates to CASRPQGGTTDTQYF.

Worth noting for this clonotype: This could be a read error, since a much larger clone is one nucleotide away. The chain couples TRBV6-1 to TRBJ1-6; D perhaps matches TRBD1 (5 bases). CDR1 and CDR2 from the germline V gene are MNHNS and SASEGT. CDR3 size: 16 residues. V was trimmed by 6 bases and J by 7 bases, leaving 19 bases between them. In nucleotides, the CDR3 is TGTGCCAGCAGGACTTTAAAGCGGGGGGGGAATTCACCCCTCCACTTT. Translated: CASRTLKRGGNSPLHF.

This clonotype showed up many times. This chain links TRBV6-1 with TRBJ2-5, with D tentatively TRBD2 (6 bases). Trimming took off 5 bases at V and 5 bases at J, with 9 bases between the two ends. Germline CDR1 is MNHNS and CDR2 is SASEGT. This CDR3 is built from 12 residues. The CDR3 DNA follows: TGTGCCAGCAGTTCAGGAGGGGAGACCCAGTACTTC. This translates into CASSSGGETQYF.

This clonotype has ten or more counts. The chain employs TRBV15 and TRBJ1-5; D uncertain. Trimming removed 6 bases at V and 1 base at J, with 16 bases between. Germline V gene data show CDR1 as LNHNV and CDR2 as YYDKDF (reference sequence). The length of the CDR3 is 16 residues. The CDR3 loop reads CATRPRSALSNQPQHF. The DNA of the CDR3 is TGTGCCACCAGGCCCCGGTCAGCTTTAAGCAATCAGCCCCAGCATTTT.

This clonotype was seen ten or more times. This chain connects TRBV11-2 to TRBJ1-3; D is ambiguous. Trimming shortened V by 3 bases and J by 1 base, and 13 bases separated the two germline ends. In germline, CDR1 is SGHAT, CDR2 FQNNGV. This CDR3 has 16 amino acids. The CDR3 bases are TGTGCCAGCAGCTTCGGACCCTCGAGGTCTGGAAACACCATATATTTT. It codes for CASSFGPSRSGNTIYF.

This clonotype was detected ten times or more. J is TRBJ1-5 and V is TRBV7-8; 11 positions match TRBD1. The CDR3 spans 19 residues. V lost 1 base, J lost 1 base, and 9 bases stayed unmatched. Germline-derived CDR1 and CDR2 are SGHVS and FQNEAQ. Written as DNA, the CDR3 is TGTGCCAGCAGCTTAGATCCGGACAGGGGGCTATGGAGCAATCAGCCCCAGCATTTT. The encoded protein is CASSLDPDRGLWSNQPQHF. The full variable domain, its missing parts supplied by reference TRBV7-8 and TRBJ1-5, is GAGVSQSPRYKVAKRGQDVALRCDPISGHVSLFWYQQALGQGPEFLTYFQNEAQLDKSGLPSDRFFAERPEGSVSTLKIQRTQQEDSAVYLCASSLDPDRGLWSNQPQHFGDGTRLSIL.

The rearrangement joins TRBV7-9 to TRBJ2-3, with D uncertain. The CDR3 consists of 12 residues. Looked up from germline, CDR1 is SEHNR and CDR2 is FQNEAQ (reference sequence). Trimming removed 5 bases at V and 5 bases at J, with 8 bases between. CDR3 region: CASSVLVDTQYF. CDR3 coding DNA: TGTGCCAGCAGCGTTCTAGTAGATACGCAGTATTTT.

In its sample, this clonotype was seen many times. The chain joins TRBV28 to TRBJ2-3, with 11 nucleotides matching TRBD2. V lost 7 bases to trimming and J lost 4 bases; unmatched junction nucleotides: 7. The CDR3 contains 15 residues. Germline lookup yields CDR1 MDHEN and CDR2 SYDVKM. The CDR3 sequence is CASTELAGEPDTQYF. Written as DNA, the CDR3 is TGTGCCAGCACAGAACTAGCGGGAGAACCAGATACGCAGTATTTT.

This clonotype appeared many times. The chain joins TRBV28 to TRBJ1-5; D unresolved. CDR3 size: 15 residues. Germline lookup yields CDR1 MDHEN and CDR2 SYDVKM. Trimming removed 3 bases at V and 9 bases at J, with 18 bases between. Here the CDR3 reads CASSLRIGSLGPQHF. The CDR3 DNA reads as TGTGCCAGCAGTTTGAGAATCGGATCATTGGGGCCCCAGCATTTT.

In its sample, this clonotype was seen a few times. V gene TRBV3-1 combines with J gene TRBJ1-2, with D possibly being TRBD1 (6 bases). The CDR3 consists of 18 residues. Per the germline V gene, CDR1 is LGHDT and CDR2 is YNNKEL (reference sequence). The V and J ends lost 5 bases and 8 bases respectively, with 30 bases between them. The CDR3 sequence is CASSYLFDRSVLKWGYTF. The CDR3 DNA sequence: TGTGCCAGCAGCTACCTATTCGACAGGAGCGTTCTTAAATGGGGCTACACCTTC.

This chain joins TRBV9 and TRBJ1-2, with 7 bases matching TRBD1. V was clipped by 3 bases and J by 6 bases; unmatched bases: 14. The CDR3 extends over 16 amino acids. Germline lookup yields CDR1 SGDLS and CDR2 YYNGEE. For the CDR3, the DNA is TGTGCCAGCAGCGCCCGGAACGAGGGGGCCAGCGATGGCTACACCTTC. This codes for CASSARNEGASDGYTF.

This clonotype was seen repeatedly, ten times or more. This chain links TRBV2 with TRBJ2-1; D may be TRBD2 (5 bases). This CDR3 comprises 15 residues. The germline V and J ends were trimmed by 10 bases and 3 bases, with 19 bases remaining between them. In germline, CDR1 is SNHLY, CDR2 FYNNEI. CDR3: CATRDSIAFYNEQFF. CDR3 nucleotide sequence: TGTGCCACTAGGGATTCTATAGCGTTCTACAATGAGCAGTTCTTC.

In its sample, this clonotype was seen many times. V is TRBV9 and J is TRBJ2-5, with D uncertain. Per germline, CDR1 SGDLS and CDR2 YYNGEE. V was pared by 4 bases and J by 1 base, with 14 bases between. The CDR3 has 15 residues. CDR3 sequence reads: CASSPYWSPQETQYF. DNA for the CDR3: TGTGCCAGCAGCCCGTATTGGAGTCCCCAAGAGACCCAGTACTTC.

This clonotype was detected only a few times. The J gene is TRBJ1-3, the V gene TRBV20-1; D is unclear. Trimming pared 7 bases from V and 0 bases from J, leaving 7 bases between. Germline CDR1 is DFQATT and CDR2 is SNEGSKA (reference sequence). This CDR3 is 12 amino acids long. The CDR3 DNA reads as TGCAGTGTTAACCCCTCTGGAAACACCATATATTTT. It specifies CSVNPSGNTIYF.

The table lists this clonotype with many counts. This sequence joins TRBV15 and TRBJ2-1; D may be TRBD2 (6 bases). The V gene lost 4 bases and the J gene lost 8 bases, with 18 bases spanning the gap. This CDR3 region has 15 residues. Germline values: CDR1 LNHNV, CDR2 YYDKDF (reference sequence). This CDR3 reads CATSIRLDLGDEQFF. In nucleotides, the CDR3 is TGTGCCACCAGCATACGACTAGACCTAGGGGATGAGCAGTTCTTC.

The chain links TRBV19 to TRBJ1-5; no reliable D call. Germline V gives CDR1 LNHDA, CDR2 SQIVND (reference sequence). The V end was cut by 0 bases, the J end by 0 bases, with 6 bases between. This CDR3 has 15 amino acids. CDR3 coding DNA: TGTGCCAGTAGTATAGATGACGGTAGCAATCAGCCCCAGCATTTT. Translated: CASSIDDGSNQPQHF.

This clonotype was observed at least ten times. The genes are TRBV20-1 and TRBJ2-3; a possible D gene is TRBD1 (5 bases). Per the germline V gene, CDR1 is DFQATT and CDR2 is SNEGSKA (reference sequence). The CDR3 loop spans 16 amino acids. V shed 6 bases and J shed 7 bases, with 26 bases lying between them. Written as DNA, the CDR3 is TGCAGTGCCCTCGACCCAGGGCGATTCTCCTACAATACGCAGTATTTT. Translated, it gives CSALDPGRFSYNTQYF.

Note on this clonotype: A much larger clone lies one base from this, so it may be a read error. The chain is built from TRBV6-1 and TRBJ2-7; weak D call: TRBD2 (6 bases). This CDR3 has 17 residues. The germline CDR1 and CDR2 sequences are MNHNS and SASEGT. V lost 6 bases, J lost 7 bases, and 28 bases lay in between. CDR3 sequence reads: CASSQDRRGRLPHEQYF. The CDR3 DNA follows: TGTGCCAGCAGCCAAGATCGGCGGGGCCGCCTCCCCCATGAGCAGTACTTC.